This T cell receptor (beta chain) came from a study of breast tumors, draining lymph nodes, adjacent tissues (dated by TCRdb to the mid-2010s). General notes on the study: The study compared TCR beta repertoires across tumor, adjacent nontumor tissue and axillary lymph nodes from breast cancer patients. The study aimed to assess the relationships and possible T-cell exchange between tumor, surrounding tissue and draining lymph node repertoires in human breast cancer. General study outcomes and caveats: Tumor T-cell repertoires showed less diversity than lymph node repertoires and more diversity than nontumor tissue repertoires, and tumor T-cell repertoires showed preferential V and J gene usage. The similarity between tumor and nontumor tissue repertoires was significantly greater in luminal-like breast cancer than in basal-like breast cancer. A scenario in which most tumor T cells derive from the lymph node and then expand within tumor tissue was judged to be consistent with the data. Rather than being directly demonstrated, the conclusion that tumor T cells originate in lymph nodes was presented as consistent with a hypothesis.

Instrument on record: Illumina HiSeq 2000. Multiplex PCR amplification was used to generate the TCR beta chain libraries. The amplified TCR beta chain products were analyzed by high-throughput sequencing. TCRdb trimmed the raw reads at Q25, called clones with MiXCR and kept productive beta chains. Every distinct CDR3 protein forms one entry, paired with its most common genes and DNA. The sample table contains a few hundred thousand distinct CDR3 sequences; only one count was recorded for less than 40% of them. Approximately 3.5% of the sample is taken by the ten largest. V loses 6 bases of germline sequence and J loses 5 bases, and the interval between the two ends is 20 bases. From cysteine to phenylalanine, the CDR3 is 15 amino acids long. The DNA shown is the 45-base CDR3, in frame from base 1. The germline V gene encodes CDR1 SGHVS and CDR2 FQNEAQ. The lymph node samples were taken from the axillary draining lymph nodes of breast cancer patients.

Comments on this clonotype: What this receptor recognizes is not known. It has no much larger one-base neighbor in the sample; base qualities were not kept.

The rearrangement joined TRBV7-8 to TRBJ2-7, and the D gene may be TRBD1, 7 bases matching. This TCR was sampled from a female donor with breast cancer. Some clones in this sample may be carry-over from other donors' samples. Sequenced input: axillary lymph node tissue. The encoded CDR3 is CASSSSRQGGHEQYF. The nucleotide sequence reads TGTGCCAGCAGTTCGAGCAGGCAGGGGGGACACGAGCAGTACTTC.